The 26 T cell receptor beta chains presented below share a single source sample, sequenced in a study of T cell clones after liver transplantation. Clones were read by immunoSEQ multiplex PCR, and TCRdb kept only the in-frame ones, dropping some. The sample has 55,000 to 75,000 clones, around 70% seen once; the top ten hold 2.8%. The sequencing used CD4+ T cells from blood, collected at the approximately 16-month timepoint. The source of these receptors is a human patient who received a liver transplant. Some T cells could come from the graft donor.

The chain has TRBV19 and TRBJ1-1; D perhaps matches TRBD1 (5 bases). V was pared by 5 bases and J by 7 bases, with 14 bases between. Germline CDR1 LNHDA, CDR2 SQIVND (reference sequence). The CDR3 spans 13 residues. The CDR3 DNA is TGTGCCAGTAGTCCCGGCAGGGACCTTGAAGCTTTCTTT. It encodes CASSPGRDLEAFF.

The genes are TRBV18 and TRBJ1-4, with 7 bases matching TRBD1. This CDR3 contains 14 residues. Germline V lookup: CDR1 KGHSH, CDR2 LQKENI. Trimming cost V 6 bases and J 8 bases; bases outside gene matches: 9. The DNA for the CDR3 is TGTGCCAGCTCCCCCGATGAGGACAGGGAAAAACTGTTTTTT. It yields the protein CASSPDEDREKLFF.

The chain is built from TRBV7-6 and TRBJ2-5; 7 bases align to TRBD1. V lost 5 bases to trimming and J lost 1 base; unmatched junction nucleotides: 4. The V gene's germline CDR1 is SGHVS and CDR2 FNYEAQ. The CDR3 has 14 amino acids. The CDR3 protein is CASSRRGTQETQYF. The CDR3 DNA reads as TGTGCCAGCAGCCGCAGGGGGACCCAAGAGACCCAGTACTTC.

The gene calls are TRBV6-5 and TRBJ2-1, with 13 bases fitting TRBD2. The CDR3 spans 15 residues. The germline V gene encodes CDR1 MNHEY and CDR2 SVGAGI. V lost 2 bases, J lost 9 bases, and 4 bases stayed unmatched. The DNA of the CDR3 is TGTGCCAGCAGTTACAAACTAGCGGGGGGGGGTGAGCAGTTCTTC. This gives the protein CASSYKLAGGGEQFF.

This chain connects TRBV19 to TRBJ2-3; TRBD1 agrees at 9 bases. Germline V lookup: CDR1 LNHDA, CDR2 SQIVND (reference sequence). V lost 5 bases and J lost 0; bases outside the gene matches: 12. The CDR3 runs 18 residues. In DNA, the CDR3 is TGTGCCAGTAGTCTCGACAGGGGGGGCATGCCAAGCACAGATACGCAGTATTTT. It yields the protein CASSLDRGGMPSTDTQYF.

The V gene is TRBV6-6, the J gene TRBJ2-5; D is possibly TRBD1 or TRBD2 (6 bases each). Trimming stripped 4 bases from V and 4 bases from J, with 16 bases between. The germline V gene encodes CDR1 MNHNY and CDR2 SVGAGI (reference sequence). The CDR3 has 15 amino acids. CDR3 loop: CASSLIGGGVETQYF. The CDR3 DNA follows: TGTGCCAGCAGTTTGATCGGGGGCGGGGTAGAGACCCAGTACTTC.

The chain is built from TRBV11-2 and TRBJ2-5, with a weak D call TRBD2 (6 bases). Germline values: CDR1 SGHAT, CDR2 FQNNGV. The CDR3 is 16 amino acids. Trimming stripped 5 bases from V and 4 bases from J, with 20 bases between. CDR3 DNA: TGTGCCAGCAGCCATGGAGGGAGCCAGGGTGGAGAGACCCAGTACTTC. It codes for CASSHGGSQGGETQYF.

The rearrangement links TRBV5-1 to TRBJ2-6; D unresolved. Trimming took off 2 bases at V and 0 bases at J, with 9 bases between the two ends. This CDR3 comprises 16 residues. Germline V lookup: CDR1 SGHRS, CDR2 YFSETQ. This chain's CDR3 is CASSFTASSGANVLTF. The CDR3 bases are TGCGCCAGCAGCTTTACGGCCAGCTCTGGGGCCAACGTCCTGACTTTC.

This chain connects TRBV30 to TRBJ2-3; 11 bases are shared with TRBD2. The germline CDR1 and CDR2 sequences are GTSNPN and SVGIG (reference sequence). Losses at the gene ends were 0 bases for V and 4 bases for J; bases not matched to a gene: 3. The CDR3 loop spans 15 amino acids. This chain's CDR3 is CAWSVTSGSADTQYF. The CDR3 coding sequence is TGTGCCTGGAGTGTAACTAGCGGGAGTGCAGATACGCAGTATTTT.

V and J are TRBV5-1 and TRBJ2-5, with no clear D. This CDR3 is 14 amino acids long. Deletions cut 0 bases from V and 5 bases from J, with 11 bases between. Germline CDR1 and CDR2: SGHRS and YFSETQ. The CDR3 coding sequence is TGCGCCAGCAGCTTGGCCGGTAGCAGCGAGACCCAGTACTTC. It specifies CASSLAGSSETQYF.

The CDR3 here is CASSPGLAGGRGQETQYF. CDR3 coding DNA: TGCGCCAGCAGCCCCGGGCTAGCGGGAGGGCGGGGGCAAGAGACCCAGTACTTC. The V gene is TRBV5-1, the J gene TRBJ2-5, with 12 bases lining up with TRBD2. V shed 4 bases and J 2 bases; nucleotides not matched to a gene: 12. The CDR3 is 18 residues long. The germline V gene has CDR1 SGHRS and CDR2 YFSETQ.

The rearrangement joins TRBV11-2 to TRBJ1-3, with D unresolved. The CDR3 totals 12 residues. Per the germline V gene, CDR1 is SGHAT and CDR2 is FQNNGV. Trimming took 1 base from V and 6 from J, leaving 4 bases between them. CDR3 coding DNA: TGTGCCAGCAGCTTAGGTGAAAACACCATATATTTT. Translated: CASSLGENTIYF.

Note on this clone: Distinct nucleotide sequences in the sample also encode this CDR3. The chain joins TRBV10-3 to TRBJ1-2, with TRBD1 matching over 8 bases. CDR3 length: 12 amino acids. Looked up from germline, CDR1 is ENHRY and CDR2 is SYGVKD. With V trimmed by 4 bases and J by 6 bases, 1 base remained unmatched. This CDR3 reads CAISGGQDGYTF. CDR3 nucleotide sequence: TGTGCCATCAGTGGGGGACAGGATGGCTACACCTTC.

The J gene is TRBJ1-5, the V gene TRBV28; perhaps TRBD1 as D (6 bases). CDR3 length: 14 amino acids. Germline V gene lookup returns CDR1 MDHEN and CDR2 SYDVKM. V was shortened by 6 bases and J by 4 bases, with 13 bases between the two germline ends. The CDR3 DNA reads TGTGCCAGCAGGAGGGTGGGGGCGAATCAGCCCCAGCATTTT. Protein sequence: CASRRVGANQPQHF.

The rearrangement uses TRBV5-1 and TRBJ1-1; D perhaps matches TRBD1 (6 bases). V was pared by 0 bases and J by 1 base, with 13 bases between. Germline V gene data show CDR1 as SGHRS and CDR2 as YFSETQ. This CDR3 is 16 amino acids long. The CDR3 sequence: CASSLGTGATNTEAFF. The CDR3 DNA reads as TGCGCCAGCAGCTTGGGTACGGGGGCGACGAACACTGAAGCTTTCTTT.

The J gene is TRBJ2-6, the V gene TRBV9; 10 positions agree with TRBD2. The V segment lost 4 bases and the J segment 0 bases; nucleotides outside the gene matches: 13. The CDR3 is made up of 20 amino acids. Germline loops: CDR1 SGDLS, CDR2 YYNGEE. In DNA form, the CDR3 reads TGTGCCAGCAGCCCCCGAGCGGGGGGGTTCGAGGGCTCTGGGGCCAACGTCCTGACTTTC. The encoded protein is CASSPRAGGFEGSGANVLTF.

The chain combines TRBV6-5 with TRBJ2-7, with TRBD2 as a possible D gene (6 bases). Germline values: CDR1 MNHEY, CDR2 SVGAGI. Trimming cost V 6 bases and J 4 bases, with 10 bases left between them. The CDR3 is made up of 12 amino acids. The CDR3 spells CASRTTSYEQYV. The CDR3 region has the DNA TGTGCCAGCAGGACGACTAGTTACGAGCAGTACGTC.

The chain joins TRBV6-5 to TRBJ2-2; D is unclear. Deletions cut 5 bases from V and 8 bases from J, with 12 bases between. Germline V CDR1 and CDR2: MNHEY, SVGAGI. The CDR3 spans 13 residues. CDR3: CASSPTARGELFF. Here the CDR3 DNA reads TGTGCCAGCAGTCCGACCGCCAGGGGGGAGCTGTTTTTT.

This chain joins TRBV7-8 and TRBJ2-7; either TRBD1 or TRBD2 may supply D (5 bases each). The CDR3 is 14 residues long. Trimming left V 4 bases short and J 0 bases short, with 10 bases between. Germline-derived CDR1 and CDR2 are SGHVS and FQNEAQ. CDR3 in amino acids: CASSWGPTSYEQYF. CDR3 bases: TGTGCCAGCAGCTGGGGACCGACCTCCTACGAGCAGTACTTC.

The table lists this clone with a few counts. The chain recombines TRBV21-1 with TRBJ1-1; TRBD1 is the table's D call and was not checked against the DNA. TRBV21-1 is shown as a pseudogene. The CDR3 has 18 amino acids. CDR3 nucleotides: TGTGCCAGCAGCAAAGATGAGAGGGGGCGAAGCATGAACACTGAAGCTTTCTTT. Encoded protein: CASSKDERGRSMNTEAFF.

V usage is TRBV29-1 and J usage is TRBJ2-5; 11 bases align to TRBD2. Unmatched junction bases numbered 11, after V lost 3 bases and J lost 5 bases. The CDR3 contains 16 residues. Germline V CDR1 and CDR2: SQVTM, ANQGSEA. In nucleotides, the CDR3 is TGCAGCGTTGATAGGGGAGTAGCGGGGGGGGCGGAGACCCAGTACTTC. This gives the protein CSVDRGVAGGAETQYF.

J is TRBJ1-2 and V is TRBV5-1, with 9 bases matching TRBD1. There are 15 residues in the CDR3. Germline lookup yields CDR1 SGHRS and CDR2 YFSETQ. V was clipped by 4 bases and J by 2 bases; unmatched bases: 6. The CDR3 sequence is CASSIAGTGNYGYTF. DNA of the CDR3: TGCGCCAGCAGCATAGCCGGGACAGGGAACTATGGCTACACCTTC. Full variable domain (outside the CDR3, taken from reference TRBV5-1 and TRBJ1-2): KAGVTQTPRYLIKTRGQQVTLSCSPISGHRSVSWYQQTPGQGLQFLFEYFSETQRNKGNFPGRFSGRQFSNSRSEMNVSTLELGDSALYLCASSIAGTGNYGYTFGSGTRLTVV.

This clone came up a few times. The CDR3 DNA follows: TGTGCCAGCAGCGACCAGGGAGGGCAAGAGACCCAGTACTTC. It yields the protein CASSDQGGQETQYF. J is TRBJ2-5 and V is TRBV11-2; 7 nucleotides line up with TRBD2. V dropped 5 bases and J dropped 2; count of bases not matched to a gene: 5. The CDR3 runs to 14 residues. Per germline, CDR1 SGHAT and CDR2 FQNNGV.

The rearrangement uses TRBV11-2 and TRBJ2-3, with 12 bases that match TRBD2. The CDR3 sequence is 15 residues long. Per the germline V gene, CDR1 is SGHAT and CDR2 is FQNNGV. The ends lost 3 bases at V and 5 bases at J; junction bases unmatched: 3. The CDR3 region is CASSFTSGGRDTQYF. CDR3 DNA sequence: TGTGCCAGCAGCTTCACTAGCGGGGGGCGAGATACGCAGTATTTT.

The chain carries TRBV7-6 and TRBJ2-2; no clear D gene. The CDR3 is 14 amino acids. V lost 5 bases to trimming and J lost 0 bases, with 7 bases between them. Germline CDR1 is SGHVS and CDR2 is FNYEAQ. CDR3 in DNA: TGTGCCAGCAGCCGGACCGCGAACACCGGGGAGCTGTTTTTT. This codes for CASSRTANTGELFF.

This rearrangement joins TRBV11-2 to TRBJ2-3; D is perhaps TRBD2 (5 bases). V lost 0 bases and J lost 0, with 7 bases in between. Germline V gives CDR1 SGHAT, CDR2 FQNNGV. The CDR3 runs to 15 residues. CDR3 amino acids: CASSLEGGSTDTQYF. CDR3 bases: TGTGCCAGCAGCTTAGAGGGCGGGAGCACAGATACGCAGTATTTT.